The 12 T cell receptor beta chains listed next were all sequenced from one sample in a study of T cell repertoires in cytomegalovirus infection (dated by TCRdb to the late 2010s). The sample's treatment or condition, from its label and the paper: in vitro stimulation with specific CMV peptide epitopes to enrich CMV-specific T cells. The sequencer listed for this sample is Illumina HiSeq 1500. The public reads were run again by TCRdb, first through fastp at Q25 and then through MiXCR, and only productive beta chains were kept. Identical CDR3 proteins give one entry, which carries the most common genes and DNA. This sample has about 770,000 distinct CDR3 sequences in its table, and roughly 29% of those were observed once. The biggest ten clones account for around 13% of the sample. No antigen has been assigned to these receptors. Here the sequenced sample was cultured CD8+ T cells from PBMCs, taken from culture after CMV antigen stimulation. These receptors all come from a human donor in good health (CMV status not recorded). Some clones in this sample may be carry-over from other donors' samples.

The V and J genes are TRBV9 and TRBJ2-1, with 9 bases lining up with TRBD2. The CDR3 contains 16 residues. Losses at the gene ends were 4 bases for V and 8 bases for J; bases not matched to a gene: 13. CDR1 and CDR2 from the germline V gene are SGDLS and YYNGEE. DNA for the CDR3: TGTGCCAGCAGCCCTCGGGGTAGCGGGGGTAAGGATGAGCAGTTCTTC. Protein product: CASSPRGSGGKDEQFF.

This sequence joins TRBV28 and TRBJ1-4; a weak D match, TRBD1 (5 bases). Trimming shortened V by 7 bases and J by 0 bases, and 15 bases separated the two germline ends. CDR3 length equals 16 residues. The germline CDR1 and CDR2 sequences are MDHEN and SYDVKM. The CDR3 DNA reads as TGTGCCAGCAAGATCAAAAGGGGTGCAACTAATGAAAAACTGTTTTTT. It codes for CASKIKRGATNEKLFF.

The rearrangement uses TRBV4-1 and TRBJ1-2; 7 positions agree with TRBD1. Germline V CDR1 and CDR2: MGHRA, YSYEKL. V was clipped by 3 bases and J by 2 bases; unmatched bases: 9. The CDR3 runs to 16 residues. CDR3 in DNA: TGCGCCAGCAGCCAGATGGGGACAGACTTAAACTATGGCTACACCTTC. Translating it yields CASSQMGTDLNYGYTF.

The J gene is TRBJ2-5, the V gene TRBV28, with 12 nucleotides matching TRBD2. The CDR3 is made up of 19 amino acids. The germline CDR1 and CDR2 sequences are MDHEN and SYDVKM. V gave up 3 bases and J gave up 1 base; unmatched junction bases: 12. The CDR3 coding sequence is TGTGCCAGCAGTTTGTTCTCCGGGACTAGCGGGCCCCGCCAAGAGACCCAGTACTTC. Translated: CASSLFSGTSGPRQETQYF.

The sample holds a few counts of this clonotype. The V gene is TRBV2, the J gene TRBJ2-7; TRBD1 matches at 7 bases. Per germline, CDR1 SNHLY and CDR2 FYNNEI. CDR3 length: 15 residues. The junction had 11 bases not matched to a gene; V was cut back by 7 bases and J by 2 bases. The CDR3 bases are TGTGCCAGCAACATACAGGGGCCCGGAGCCTACGAGCAGTACTTC. Translating it yields CASNIQGPGAYEQYF.

This clonotype turned up a few times. The gene calls are TRBV7-8 and TRBJ1-1; D call uncertain. This CDR3 is built from 18 residues. V lost 2 bases and J 0 bases, leaving 19 bases between the germline ends. CDR1 is SGHVS and CDR2 is FQNEAQ in the germline V gene. The CDR3 DNA reads as TGTGCCAGCAGCTTACCAAGATTGCGACCCCTTTTGAACACTGAAGCTTTCTTT. This translates into CASSLPRLRPLLNTEAFF.

This clonotype was counted once. The rearrangement uses TRBV2 and TRBJ1-5; tentatively, D is TRBD1 (5 bases). CDR3 size: 13 residues. Between the trimmed V and J ends, which lost 7 bases and 6 bases, there was a span of 13 bases. From germline, CDR1 is SNHLY and CDR2 FYNNEI. In DNA form, the CDR3 reads TGTGCCAGCACCGTGGTGGGACCTCAGCCCCAGCATTTT. Translated, it gives CASTVVGPQPQHF.

This clonotype was observed a handful of times. DNA of the CDR3: TGCGCCAGCAGCCAAATAGCGGGGTCGATCGATACGCAGTATTTT. The encoded protein is CASSQIAGSIDTQYF. The gene calls are TRBV4-1 and TRBJ2-3, with 8 bases identical to TRBD2. V shed 2 bases and J 6 bases; nucleotides not matched to a gene: 7. Germline CDR1 MGHRA, CDR2 YSYEKL. The CDR3 length is 15 residues.

This clonotype was detected a few times. V gene TRBV28 combines with J gene TRBJ2-3, with 14 bases lining up with TRBD2. Germline lookup yields CDR1 MDHEN and CDR2 SYDVKM. The CDR3 contains 18 residues. The V gene end was trimmed by 7 bases and the J gene end by 1 base; junction bases not matched to a gene: 10. CDR3: CASTDGLAGGLGTDTQYF. The CDR3 DNA reads as TGTGCCAGCACCGACGGACTAGCGGGGGGTCTGGGCACAGATACGCAGTATTTT.

The chain is built from TRBV25-1 and TRBJ1-2; tentative D call: TRBD1 (5 bases). Germline CDR1 reads MGHDK; CDR2 reads SYGVNS. The CDR3 covers 14 residues. V lost 4 bases and J 4 bases, leaving 13 bases between the germline ends. The CDR3 DNA reads TGTGCCAGCAGTGGAAGGGGCGCGGGCTATGGCTACACCTTC. Encoded protein: CASSGRGAGYGYTF.

The CDR3 here is CASSYSMLYEQYV. The CDR3 DNA follows: TGTGCCAGCAGTTACTCAATGCTCTACGAGCAGTACGTC. The V gene is TRBV6-2 or TRBV6-3, the J gene TRBJ2-7; no clear D. The V gene lost 0 bases and the J gene lost 3 bases, with 6 bases spanning the gap. Germline CDR1 reads MNHEY; CDR2 reads SVGEGT. This CDR3 spans 13 amino acids.

This clonotype was found many times. The CDR3 spells CASSFGLGIDYEQYF. CDR3 in DNA: TGTGCCAGCAGCTTCGGCCTGGGAATAGACTACGAGCAGTACTTC. This chain uses TRBV7-9 with TRBJ2-7; no firm D call. V was pared by 3 bases and J by 3 bases, with 15 bases between. The CDR3 totals 15 residues. CDR1 and CDR2 from the germline V gene are SEHNR and FQNEAQ (reference sequence). Using reference TRBV7-9 and TRBJ2-7 for the parts outside the CDR3, the full variable domain is DTGVSQNPRHKITKRGQNVTFRCDPISEHNRLYWYRQTLGQGPEFLTYFQNEAQLEKSRLLSDRFSAERPKGSFSTLEIQRTEQGDSAMYLCASSFGLGIDYEQYFGPGTRLTVT.